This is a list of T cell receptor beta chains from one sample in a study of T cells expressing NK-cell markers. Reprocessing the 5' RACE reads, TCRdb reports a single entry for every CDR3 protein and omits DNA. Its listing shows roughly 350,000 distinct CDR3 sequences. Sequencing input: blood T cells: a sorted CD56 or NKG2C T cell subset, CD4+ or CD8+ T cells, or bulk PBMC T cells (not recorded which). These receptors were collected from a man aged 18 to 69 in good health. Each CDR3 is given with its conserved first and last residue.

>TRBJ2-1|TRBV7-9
CASSRKPRDSSYNEQFF
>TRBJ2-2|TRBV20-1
CSAPRRQGQNTGELFF
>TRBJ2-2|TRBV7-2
CASSFWLAANTGELFF
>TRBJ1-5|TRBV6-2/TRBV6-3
CASTSGVRAGSYNQPQHF
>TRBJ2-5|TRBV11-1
CASRGGLQETQYF
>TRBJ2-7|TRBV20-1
CSANHHRDRGSEQYF
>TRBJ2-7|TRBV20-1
CSAEDRVKVYEQYF
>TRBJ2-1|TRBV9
CASSVAGTTPHEQFF
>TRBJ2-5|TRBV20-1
CSAMTGSEETQYF
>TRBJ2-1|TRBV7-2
CASSPKASEQFF
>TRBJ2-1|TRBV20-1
CSARDPIYSGVQFF
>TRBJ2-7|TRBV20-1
CSARPREGSSYEQYF
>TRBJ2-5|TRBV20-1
CSAQRASGGKETQYF
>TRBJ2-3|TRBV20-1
CSALTGPVGDTQYF
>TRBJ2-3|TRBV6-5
CASSYSTAPGDTQYF
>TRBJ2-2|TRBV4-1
CASSTRDRGNTGELFF
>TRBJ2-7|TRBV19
CASSIDGPAREQYF
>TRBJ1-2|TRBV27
CASSTWTVYGYTF
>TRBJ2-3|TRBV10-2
CASKVGTGTLGADTQYF
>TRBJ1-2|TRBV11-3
CASSLGRSSPFYGYTF
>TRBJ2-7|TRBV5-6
CASSSRGAAREQYF